The rows below give T cell receptor beta chains drawn from one sample of a study of CD8 T cells in ankylosing spondylitis. MiXCR, applied by TCRdb to the 5' RACE reads, yields one record per CDR3 protein. This sample has about 170,000 distinct CDR3 sequences, with around 17% found just once. The sequencing input was blood, either unsorted or a sorted T cell fraction (not recorded which). The source is a male donor with ankylosing spondylitis or in good health (not recorded which). Both conserved end residues are part of each CDR3. The D gene is left open where the match is weak. The size entry is marked missing in some rows and otherwise reads once, few, many or a size class.

V gene,D gene,clone size,CDR3 length,J gene,CDR3 protein,CDR3 DNA
TRBV28,TRBD1,few,16,TRBJ1-5,CASRPTGTGGRQPQHF,TGTGCCAGCAGACCCACCGGGACAGGGGGCCGTCAGCCCCAGCATTTT
TRBV30,TRBD1,once,15,TRBJ1-1,CAWSPRDRGPAEAFF,TGTGCCTGGAGTCCCCGGGACAGGGGGCCGGCTGAAGCTTTCTTT
TRBV29-1,TRBD2,many,12,TRBJ2-5,CSGGLAGATQYF,TGCAGCGGGGGACTAGCGGGAGCCACCCAGTACTTC
TRBV4-2,TRBD1,many,17,TRBJ1-2,CASSQVGTGITNYGYTF,TGTGCCAGCAGCCAAGTTGGGACAGGTATAACTAACTATGGCTACACCTTC
TRBV4-2,TRBD1,few,14,TRBJ2-4,CASSQRDRGDIQYF,TGTGCCAGCAGCCAACGGGACAGGGGGGACATTCAGTACTTC
TRBV7-9,-,-,14,TRBJ2-7,CASSLVHQGDEQYF,TGTGCCAGCAGCTTAGTGCACCAAGGAGACGAGCAGTACTTC
TRBV5-1,-,few,16,TRBJ2-2,CASSLYSDANTGELFF,TGCGCCAGCAGCTTGTACTCAGACGCGAACACCGGGGAGCTGTTTTTT
TRBV12-3/TRBV12-4,-,many,13,TRBJ2-2,CAGWRRNTGELFF,TGTGCCGGGTGGCGGAGGAACACCGGGGAGCTGTTTTTT
TRBV12-3/TRBV12-4,TRBD2,-,13,TRBJ2-1,CASRPSWEGEQFF,TGTGCCAGCAGACCTTCTTGGGAGGGGGAGCAGTTCTTC
TRBV7-8,TRBD1,many,14,TRBJ2-1,CASSLPGGLSEQFF,TGTGCCAGCAGCTTGCCAGGGGGATTGAGTGAGCAGTTCTTC
TRBV11-1,-,-,14,TRBJ2-5,CASTFGTHQETQYF,TGTGCCAGCACATTCGGGACACACCAAGAGACCCAGTACTTC
TRBV2,-,many,11,TRBJ2-7,CASSGIDEQYF,TGTGCCAGCAGTGGGATTGACGAGCAGTACTTC
TRBV7-3,TRBD2,-,15,TRBJ2-1,CASSSPGLADNEQFF,TGTGCCAGCAGCTCCCCCGGACTAGCGGACAATGAGCAGTTCTTC
TRBV2,TRBD2,few,15,TRBJ2-1,CASILAGGSYNEQFF,TGTGCCAGCATACTAGCGGGAGGGTCCTACAATGAGCAGTTCTTC
TRBV11-2,-,many,11,TRBJ2-3,CASSEGDTQYF,TGTGCCAGCAGCGAGGGGGATACGCAGTATTTT
TRBV5-1,-,many,16,TRBJ2-1,CASSLGERSKGNEQFF,TGCGCCAGCAGCTTGGGCGAACGTAGTAAAGGGAATGAGCAGTTCTTC
TRBV7-9,-,few,14,TRBJ2-1,CASSPMIAANEQFF,TGTGCCAGCAGCCCGATGATAGCGGCCAATGAGCAGTTCTTC
TRBV24-1,-,many,15,TRBJ2-2,CATSDQTGNTGELFF,TGTGCCACCAGTGATCAGACAGGGAACACCGGGGAGCTGTTTTTT
TRBV7-2,-,many,14,TRBJ2-3,CASSPGLSSRTQYF,TGTGCCAGCAGCCCCGGACTATCCTCCCGTACGCAGTATTTT
TRBV5-1,-,many,14,TRBJ2-1,CASSLSAENNEQFF,TGCGCCAGCAGCCTTAGCGCGGAGAACAATGAGCAGTTCTTC
TRBV2,TRBD1,-,12,TRBJ1-1,CATGGQPTEAFF,TGTGCCACAGGGGGACAGCCCACTGAAGCTTTCTTT
TRBV12-3/TRBV12-4,-,few,14,TRBJ2-1,CASSFLLANNEQFF,TGTGCCAGCAGTTTCCTCCTCGCCAACAATGAGCAGTTCTTC
TRBV5-1,TRBD1,-,16,TRBJ2-7,CASSHSWDRGTYEQYF,TGCGCCAGCAGCCATAGCTGGGACAGGGGAACCTACGAGCAGTACTTC
TRBV28,-,-,12,TRBJ2-5,CASSLHKETQYF,TGTGCCAGCAGTTTGCATAAAGAGACCCAGTACTTC
TRBV5-1,TRBD1,many,14,TRBJ2-7,CASSSGQGPVEQYF,TGCGCCAGCAGCTCGGGACAGGGTCCTGTTGAGCAGTACTTC
TRBV20-1,TRBD2,few,15,TRBJ2-5,CSAIPTSGVKETQYF,TGCAGTGCTATTCCCACTAGCGGGGTTAAAGAGACCCAGTACTTC
TRBV7-9,-,many,14,TRBJ2-5,CASSLMGGQETQYF,TGCGCCAGCAGCTTGATGGGAGGTCAAGAGACCCAGTACTTC
TRBV29-1,TRBD1,-,13,TRBJ2-1,CSVGTGYGNEQFF,TGCAGCGTTGGGACAGGCTACGGCAATGAGCAGTTCTTC
TRBV27,TRBD1,few,19,TRBJ1-1,CASSLGKLRGTTSNTEAFF,TGTGCCAGCAGTTTGGGTAAACTCAGGGGGACTACTTCGAACACTGAAGCTTTCTTT
TRBV19,-,-,15,TRBJ2-2,CASSIAGRGTGELFF,TGTGCCAGTAGTATTGCAGGGAGAGGTACCGGGGAGCTGTTTTTT
TRBV12-3/TRBV12-4,-,few,11,TRBJ1-2,CASSAPGRYTF,TGTGCCAGCAGTGCGCCAGGTCGCTACACCTTC
TRBV12-3/TRBV12-4,TRBD2,-,18,TRBJ2-5,CASSLGLAGGVAGETQYF,TGTGCCAGCAGTCTGGGACTAGCGGGAGGAGTGGCGGGAGAGACCCAGTACTTC
TRBV15,-,many,14,TRBJ1-5,CATTLGQTNQPQHF,TGTGCCACCACTCTAGGACAGACAAATCAGCCCCAGCATTTT
TRBV23-1,-,-,12,TRBJ2-1,CASSQFCNEQFF,TGCGCCAGCAGTCAATTTTGTAATGAGCAGTTCTTC
TRBV12-5,-,-,12,TRBJ2-3,CASGPRTDTQYF,TGTGCTAGTGGTCCCCGCACAGATACGCAGTATTTT
TRBV19,-,few,13,TRBJ2-2,CASSILNTGELFF,TGTGCCAGTAGTATCCTCAACACCGGGGAGCTGTTTTTT
TRBV6-2/TRBV6-3,-,-,12,TRBJ2-1,CAPEESGCGQFF,TGTGCACCGGAGGAGAGCGGTTGCGGGCAGTTCTTC
TRBV6-1,TRBD2,-,15,TRBJ2-2,CASRGSGTNTGELFF,TGTGCCAGCAGGGGTAGCGGGACGAACACCGGGGAGCTGTTTTTT
TRBV3-1,-,many,14,TRBJ2-7,CASSQEWRRAEQYF,TGTGCCAGCAGCCAAGAGTGGCGGCGGGCCGAGCAGTACTTC
TRBV20-1,-,many,16,TRBJ1-6,CSARPPGEVGGSPLHF,TGCAGTGCTAGACCTCCCGGGGAGGTTGGGGGGTCACCCCTCCACTTT
TRBV20-1,-,many,13,TRBJ1-2,CSASSELNYGYTF,TGCAGTGCTAGCAGTGAGCTTAACTATGGCTACACCTTC
TRBV6-1,-,-,15,TRBJ1-2,CASSPTGKPFYGYTF,TGTGCCAGCAGCCCTACAGGGAAACCATTTTATGGCTACACCTTC
TRBV15,-,many,15,TRBJ2-7,CATSSGTAALWEQYF,TGTGCCACCAGCAGTGGGACGGCCGCCTTGTGGGAGCAGTACTTC
TRBV20-1,TRBD1,once,14,TRBJ2-3,CSAYPRGHTDTQYF,TGCAGTGCTTATCCGAGGGGGCACACAGATACGCAGTATTTT
TRBV12-3/TRBV12-4,-,many,13,TRBJ1-5,CASRPGSNQPQHF,TGTGCCAGCAGGCCAGGGAGCAATCAGCCCCAGCATTTT